The 5 T cell receptor beta chains in this list originate from one sample, sequenced in a study of CD8+CD57+ T cells in acquired aplastic anemia. The authors sequenced patients whose flow cytometry had shown CD8+CD57+ cell expansion. The use of genomic DNA as template underpinned the TCR beta VDJ and CDR3 profiling. Via MiXCR, TCRdb re-called the reads, giving one row per CDR3 protein. Of hundreds of thousands of distinct CDR3 sequences listed, around a third are singletons. Sequenced material: sorted CD4+, CD8+, or CD8+CD57+ T cells (not recorded which) from PBMCs. Source of these receptors: a human donor with aplastic anemia.

The table lists this clonotype with many counts. The J gene is TRBJ1-6, the V gene TRBV7-9; maybe TRBD1 (6 bases). Germline V CDR1 and CDR2: SEHNR, FQNEAQ (reference sequence). The CDR3 sequence is 14 residues long. Trimming removed 8 bases at V and 10 bases at J, with 18 bases between. The CDR3 DNA reads TGTGCCAGCGGGCGGGGGCAGTCATACTCACCCCTCCACTTT. Protein sequence: CASGRGQSYSPLHF.

This clonotype was counted ten times or more. The V gene is TRBV7-2, the J gene TRBJ2-7, with a tentative D call TRBD2 (5 bases). V gave up 5 bases and J gave up 7 bases, with 18 bases separating them. Germline-derived CDR1 and CDR2 are SGHTA and FQGNSA. The CDR3 covers 14 residues. In DNA, the CDR3 is TGTGCCAGCAGCCTAAAAACTCAGACTACTGAGCAGTACTTC. This codes for CASSLKTQTTEQYF.

This clonotype occurred many times. DNA for the CDR3: TGTGCCAGTAGTATCGCAGACAGGCGGAGCTATGGCTACACCTTC. This gives the protein CASSIADRRSYGYTF. The chain couples TRBV19 to TRBJ1-2; D may be TRBD1 (6 bases). Trimming left V 3 bases short and J 4 bases short, with 15 bases between. This CDR3 comprises 15 residues. Germline lookup yields CDR1 LNHDA and CDR2 SQIVND (reference sequence).

The table lists this clonotype with many counts. The chain combines TRBV7-3 with TRBJ2-3; D is tentatively TRBD1 or TRBD2 (5 bases each). The germline V gene encodes CDR1 SGHTA and CDR2 FQGTGA. V was clipped by 5 bases and J by 2 bases, with 14 bases between them. This CDR3 has 15 residues. CDR3 sequence reads: CASSPSWGTTDTQYF. CDR3 DNA sequence: TGTGCCAGCAGCCCATCCTGGGGGACCACAGATACGCAGTATTTT.

This chain links TRBV5-1 with TRBJ2-1, with a possible D match to TRBD1 (6 bases). V was cut by 3 bases and J by 0 bases, with 13 bases left in between. The CDR3 is 16 residues long. CDR1 is SGHRS and CDR2 is YFSETQ in the germline V gene. The CDR3 nucleotides are TGCGCCAGCAGCTGGGGACCCAGGGGCTCCTACAATGAGCAGTTCTTC. Translated: CASSWGPRGSYNEQFF.